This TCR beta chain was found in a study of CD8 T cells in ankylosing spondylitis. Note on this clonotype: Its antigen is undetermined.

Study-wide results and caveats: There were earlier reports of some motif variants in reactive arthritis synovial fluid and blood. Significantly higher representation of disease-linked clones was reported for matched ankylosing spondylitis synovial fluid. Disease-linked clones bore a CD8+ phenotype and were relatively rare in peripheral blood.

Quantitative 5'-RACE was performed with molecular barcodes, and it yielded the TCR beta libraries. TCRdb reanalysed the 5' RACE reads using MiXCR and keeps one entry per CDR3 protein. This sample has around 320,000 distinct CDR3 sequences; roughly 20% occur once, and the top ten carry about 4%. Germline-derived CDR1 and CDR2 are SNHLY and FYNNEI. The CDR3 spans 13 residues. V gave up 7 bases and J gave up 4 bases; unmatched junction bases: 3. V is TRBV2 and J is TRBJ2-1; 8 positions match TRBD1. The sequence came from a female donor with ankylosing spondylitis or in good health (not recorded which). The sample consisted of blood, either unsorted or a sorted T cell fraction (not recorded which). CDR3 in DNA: TGTGCCAGCAAGGGACAGGCATACAATGAGCAGTTCTTC. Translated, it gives CASKGQAYNEQFF.